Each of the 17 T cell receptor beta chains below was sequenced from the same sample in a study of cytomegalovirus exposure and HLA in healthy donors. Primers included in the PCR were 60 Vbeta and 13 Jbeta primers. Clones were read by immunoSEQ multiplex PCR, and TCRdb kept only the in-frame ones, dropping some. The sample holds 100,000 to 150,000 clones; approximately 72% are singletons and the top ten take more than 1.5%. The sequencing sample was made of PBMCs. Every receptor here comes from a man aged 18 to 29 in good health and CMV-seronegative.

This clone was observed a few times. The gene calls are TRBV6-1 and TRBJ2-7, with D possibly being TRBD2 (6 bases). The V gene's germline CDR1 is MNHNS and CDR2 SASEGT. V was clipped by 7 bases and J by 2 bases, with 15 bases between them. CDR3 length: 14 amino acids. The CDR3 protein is CASTQGGSTYEQYF. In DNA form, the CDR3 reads TGTGCCAGCACCCAGGGAGGATCGACCTACGAGCAGTACTTC.

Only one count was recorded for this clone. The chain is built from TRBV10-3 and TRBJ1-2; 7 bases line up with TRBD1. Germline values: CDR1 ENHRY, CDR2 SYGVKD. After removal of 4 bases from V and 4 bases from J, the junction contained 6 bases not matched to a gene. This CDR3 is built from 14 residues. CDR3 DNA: TGTGCCATCAGTGGGGCCCACAGGGGCTATGGCTACACCTTC. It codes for CAISGAHRGYGYTF.

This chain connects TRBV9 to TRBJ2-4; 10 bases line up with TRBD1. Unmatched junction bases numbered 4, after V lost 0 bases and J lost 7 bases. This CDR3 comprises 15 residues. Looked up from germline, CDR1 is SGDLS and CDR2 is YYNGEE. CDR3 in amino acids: CASSVESGQGNIQYF. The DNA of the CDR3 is TGTGCCAGCAGCGTAGAGTCGGGACAGGGGAACATTCAGTACTTC.

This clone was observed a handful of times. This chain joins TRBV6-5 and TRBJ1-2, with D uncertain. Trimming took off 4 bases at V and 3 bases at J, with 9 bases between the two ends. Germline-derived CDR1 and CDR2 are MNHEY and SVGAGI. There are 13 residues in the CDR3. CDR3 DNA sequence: TGTGCCAGCAGTTTGTACAGCCACTATGGCTACACCTTC. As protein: CASSLYSHYGYTF.

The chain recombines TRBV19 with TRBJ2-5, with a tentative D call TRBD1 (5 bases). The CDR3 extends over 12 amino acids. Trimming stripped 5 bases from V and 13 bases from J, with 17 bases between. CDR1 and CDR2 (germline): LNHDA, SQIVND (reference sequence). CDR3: CASSSTAPWVYF. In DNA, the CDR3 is TGTGCCAGTAGTTCGACAGCCCCTTGGGTGTACTTC.

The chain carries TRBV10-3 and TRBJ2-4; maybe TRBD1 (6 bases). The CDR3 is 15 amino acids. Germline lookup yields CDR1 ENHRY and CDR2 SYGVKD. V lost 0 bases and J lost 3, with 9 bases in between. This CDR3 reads CAISESNRDKNIQYF. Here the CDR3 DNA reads TGTGCCATCAGTGAGTCGAACAGGGACAAAAACATTCAGTACTTC.

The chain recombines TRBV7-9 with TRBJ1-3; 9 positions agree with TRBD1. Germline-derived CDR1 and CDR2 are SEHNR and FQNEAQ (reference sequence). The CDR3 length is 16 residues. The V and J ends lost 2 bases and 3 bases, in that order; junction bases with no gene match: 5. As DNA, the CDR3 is TGTGCCAGCAGCTTACCCGGGACAGGGTTTGGAAACACCATATATTTT. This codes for CASSLPGTGFGNTIYF.

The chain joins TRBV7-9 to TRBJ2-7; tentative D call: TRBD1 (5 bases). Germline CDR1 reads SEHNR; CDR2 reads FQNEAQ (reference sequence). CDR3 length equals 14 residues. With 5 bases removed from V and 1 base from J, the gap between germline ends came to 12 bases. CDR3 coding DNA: TGTGCCAGCAGCCCTCGCACAGGATCCTACGAGCAGTACTTC. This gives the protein CASSPRTGSYEQYF.

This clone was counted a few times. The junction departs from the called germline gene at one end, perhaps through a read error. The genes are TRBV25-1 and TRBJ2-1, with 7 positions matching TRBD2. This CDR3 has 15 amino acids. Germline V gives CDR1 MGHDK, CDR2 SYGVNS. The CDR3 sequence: CPSSGDGREKNEQFF. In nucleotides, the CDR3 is TGTCCCAGCAGTGGGGACGGGCGGGAGAAAAATGAGCAGTTCTTC. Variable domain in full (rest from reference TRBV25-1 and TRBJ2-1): EADIYQTPRYLVIGTGKKITLECSQTMGHDKMYWYQQDPGMELHLIHYSYGVNSTEKGDLSSESTVSRIRTEHFPLTLESARPSHTSQYLCPSSGDGREKNEQFFGPGTRLTVL.

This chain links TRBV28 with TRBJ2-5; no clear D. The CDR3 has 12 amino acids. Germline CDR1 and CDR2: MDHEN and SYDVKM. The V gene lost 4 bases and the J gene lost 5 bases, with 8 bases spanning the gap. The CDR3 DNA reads TGTGCCAGCAGTTCTACGCGGGAGACCCAGTACTTC. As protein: CASSSTRETQYF.

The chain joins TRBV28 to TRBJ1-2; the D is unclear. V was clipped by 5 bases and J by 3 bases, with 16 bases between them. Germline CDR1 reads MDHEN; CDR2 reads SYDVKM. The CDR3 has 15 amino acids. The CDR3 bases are TGTGCCAGCAGTGCCCGCGGGGAAGAGGACTATGGCTACACCTTC. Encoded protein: CASSARGEEDYGYTF.

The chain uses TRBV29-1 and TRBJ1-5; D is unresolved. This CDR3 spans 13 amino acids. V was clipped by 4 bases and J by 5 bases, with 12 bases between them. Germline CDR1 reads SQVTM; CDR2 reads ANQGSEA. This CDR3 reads CSVGQGSDQPQHF. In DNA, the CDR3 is TGCAGCGTTGGTCAAGGGAGCGATCAGCCCCAGCATTTT.

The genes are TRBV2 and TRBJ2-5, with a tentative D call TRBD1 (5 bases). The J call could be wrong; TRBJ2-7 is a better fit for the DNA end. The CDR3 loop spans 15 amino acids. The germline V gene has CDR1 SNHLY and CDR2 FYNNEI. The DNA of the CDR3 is TGTGCCAGCAGTGAATTAGGGGCTCAGGGTTACGAGCAGTACTTC. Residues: CASSELGAQGYEQYF.

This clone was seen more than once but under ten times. CDR3 loop: CASSFRGASGTNEKLFF. DNA for the CDR3: TGCGCCAGCAGCTTTAGGGGCGCGTCGGGAACTAATGAAAAACTGTTTTTT. The chain recombines TRBV5-1 with TRBJ1-4; TRBD1 is a possible D gene (5 bases). Trimming shortened V by 2 bases and J by 1 base, and 15 bases separated the two germline ends. CDR1 is SGHRS, CDR2 YFSETQ, per germline. The CDR3 spans 17 residues. Full variable domain (outside the CDR3, taken from reference TRBV5-1 and TRBJ1-4): KAGVTQTPRYLIKTRGQQVTLSCSPISGHRSVSWYQQTPGQGLQFLFEYFSETQRNKGNFPGRFSGRQFSNSRSEMNVSTLELGDSALYLCASSFRGASGTNEKLFFGSGTQLSVL.

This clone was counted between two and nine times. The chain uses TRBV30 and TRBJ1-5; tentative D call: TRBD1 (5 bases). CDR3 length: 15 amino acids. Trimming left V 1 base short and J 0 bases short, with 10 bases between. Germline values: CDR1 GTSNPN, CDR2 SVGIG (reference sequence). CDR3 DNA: TGTGCCTGGAGTGGGGGGGGGAGTAGCAATCAGCCCCAGCATTTT. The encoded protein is CAWSGGGSSNQPQHF.

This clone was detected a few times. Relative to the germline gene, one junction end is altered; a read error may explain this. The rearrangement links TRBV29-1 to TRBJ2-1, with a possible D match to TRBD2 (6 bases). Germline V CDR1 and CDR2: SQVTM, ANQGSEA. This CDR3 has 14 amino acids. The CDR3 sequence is CSVEDRTSLHGQLF. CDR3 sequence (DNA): TGCAGCGTTGAAGATCGTACTAGCCTTCATGGGCAGCTCTTC.

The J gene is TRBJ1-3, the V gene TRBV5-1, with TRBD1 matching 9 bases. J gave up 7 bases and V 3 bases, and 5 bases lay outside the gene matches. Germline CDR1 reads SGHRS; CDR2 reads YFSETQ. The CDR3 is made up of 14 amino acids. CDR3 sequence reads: CASSSGTGLNTIYF. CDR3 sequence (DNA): TGCGCCAGCAGCTCCGGGACAGGGTTGAACACCATATATTTT. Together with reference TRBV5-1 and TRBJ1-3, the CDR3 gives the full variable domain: KAGVTQTPRYLIKTRGQQVTLSCSPISGHRSVSWYQQTPGQGLQFLFEYFSETQRNKGNFPGRFSGRQFSNSRSEMNVSTLELGDSALYLCASSSGTGLNTIYFGEGSWLTVV.